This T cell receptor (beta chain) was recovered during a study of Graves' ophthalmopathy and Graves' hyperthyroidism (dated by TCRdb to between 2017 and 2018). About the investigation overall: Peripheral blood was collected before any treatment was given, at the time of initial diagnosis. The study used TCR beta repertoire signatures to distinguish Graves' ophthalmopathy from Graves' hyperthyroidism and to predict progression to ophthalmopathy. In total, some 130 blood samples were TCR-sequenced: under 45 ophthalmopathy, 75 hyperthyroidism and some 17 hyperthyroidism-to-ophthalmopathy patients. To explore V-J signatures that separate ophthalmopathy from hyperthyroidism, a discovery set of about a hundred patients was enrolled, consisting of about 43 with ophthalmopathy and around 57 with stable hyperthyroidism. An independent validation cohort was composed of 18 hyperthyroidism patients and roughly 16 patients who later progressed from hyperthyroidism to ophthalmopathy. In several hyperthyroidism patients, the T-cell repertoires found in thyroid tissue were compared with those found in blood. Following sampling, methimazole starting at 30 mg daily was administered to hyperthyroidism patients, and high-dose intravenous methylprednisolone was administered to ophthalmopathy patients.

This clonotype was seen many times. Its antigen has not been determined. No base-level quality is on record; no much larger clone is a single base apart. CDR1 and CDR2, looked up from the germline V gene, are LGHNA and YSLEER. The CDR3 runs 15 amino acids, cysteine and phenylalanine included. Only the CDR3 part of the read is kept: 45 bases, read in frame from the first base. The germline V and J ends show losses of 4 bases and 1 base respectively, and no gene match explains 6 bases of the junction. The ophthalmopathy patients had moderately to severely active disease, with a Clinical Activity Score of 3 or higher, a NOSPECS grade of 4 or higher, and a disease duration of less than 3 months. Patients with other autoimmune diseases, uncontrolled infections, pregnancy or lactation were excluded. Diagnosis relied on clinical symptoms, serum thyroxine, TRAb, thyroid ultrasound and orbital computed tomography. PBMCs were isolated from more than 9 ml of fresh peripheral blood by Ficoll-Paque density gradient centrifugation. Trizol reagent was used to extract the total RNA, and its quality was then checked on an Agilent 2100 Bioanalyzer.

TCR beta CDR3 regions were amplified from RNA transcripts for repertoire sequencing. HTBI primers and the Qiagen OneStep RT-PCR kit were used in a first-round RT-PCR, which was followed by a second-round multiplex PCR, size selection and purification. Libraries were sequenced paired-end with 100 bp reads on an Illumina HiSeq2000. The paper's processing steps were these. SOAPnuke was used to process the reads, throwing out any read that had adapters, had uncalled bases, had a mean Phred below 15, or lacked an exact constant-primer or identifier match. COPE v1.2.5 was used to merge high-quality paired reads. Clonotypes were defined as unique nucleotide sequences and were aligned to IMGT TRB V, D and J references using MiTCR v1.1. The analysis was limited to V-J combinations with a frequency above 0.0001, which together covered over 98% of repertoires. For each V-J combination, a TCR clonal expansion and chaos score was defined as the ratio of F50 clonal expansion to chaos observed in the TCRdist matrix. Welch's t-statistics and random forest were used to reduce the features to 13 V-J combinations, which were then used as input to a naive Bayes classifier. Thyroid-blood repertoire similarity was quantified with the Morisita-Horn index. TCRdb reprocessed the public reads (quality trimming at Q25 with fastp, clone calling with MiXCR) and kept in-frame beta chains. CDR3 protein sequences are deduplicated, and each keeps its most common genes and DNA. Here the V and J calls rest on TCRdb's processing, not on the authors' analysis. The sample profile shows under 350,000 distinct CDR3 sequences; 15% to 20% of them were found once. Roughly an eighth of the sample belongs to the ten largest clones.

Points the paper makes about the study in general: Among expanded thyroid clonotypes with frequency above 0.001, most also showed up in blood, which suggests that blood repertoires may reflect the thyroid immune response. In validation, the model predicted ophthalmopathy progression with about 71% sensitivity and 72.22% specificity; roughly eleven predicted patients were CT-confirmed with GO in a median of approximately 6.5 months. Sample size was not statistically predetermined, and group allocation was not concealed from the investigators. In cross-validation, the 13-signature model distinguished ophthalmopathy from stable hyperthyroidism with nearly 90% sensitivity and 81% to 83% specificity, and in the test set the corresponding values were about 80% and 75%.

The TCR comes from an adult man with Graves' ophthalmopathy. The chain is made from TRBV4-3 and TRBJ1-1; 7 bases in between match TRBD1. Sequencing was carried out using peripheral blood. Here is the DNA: TGCGCCAGCAGCCGAACGGACAGGCGGAACACTGAAGCTTTCTTT. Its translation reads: CASSRTDRRNTEAFF.